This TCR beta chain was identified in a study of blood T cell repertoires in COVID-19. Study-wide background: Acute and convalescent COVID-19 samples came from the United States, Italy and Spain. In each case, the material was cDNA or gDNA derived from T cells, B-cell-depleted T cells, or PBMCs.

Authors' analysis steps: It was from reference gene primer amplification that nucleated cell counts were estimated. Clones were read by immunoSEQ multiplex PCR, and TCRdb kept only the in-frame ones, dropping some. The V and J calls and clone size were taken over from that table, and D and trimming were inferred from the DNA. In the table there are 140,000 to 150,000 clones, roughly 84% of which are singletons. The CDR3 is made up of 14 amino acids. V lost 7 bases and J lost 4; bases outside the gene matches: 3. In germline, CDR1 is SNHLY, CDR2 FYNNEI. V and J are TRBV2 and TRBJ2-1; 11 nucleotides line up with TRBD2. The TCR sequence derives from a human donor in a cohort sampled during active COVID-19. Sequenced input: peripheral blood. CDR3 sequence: CASTGTSGYNEQFF. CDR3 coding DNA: TGTGCCAGCACCGGGACTAGCGGTTACAATGAGCAGTTCTTC.